Sequencing of this T cell receptor beta chain was carried out in a study of radiation and T cells in renal cell carcinoma. Time point indicated: blood 4 weeks post-SBRT, at nephrectomy. Treatment defined: 15 Gy SBRT to primary tumor, nephrectomy 4 weeks later. Clones were sequenced by immunoSEQ multiplex PCR, and TCRdb holds only the in-frame ones, with some missing. The sample holds around 180,000 clones, around 89% seen once. Deletions cut 5 bases from V and 4 bases from J, with 21 bases between. The germline V gene has CDR1 MNHNY and CDR2 SVGAGI (reference sequence). This CDR3 has 16 amino acids. The source was blood, collected from a patient whose treatment included radiotherapy and nephrectomy. The sequence was collected from a woman aged 45 to 65 with renal cell carcinoma. The rearrangement joins TRBV6-6 to TRBJ2-7; a weak D match, TRBD1 (6 bases). In nucleotides, the CDR3 is TGTGCCAGCAGTCCAACCCGACAGGCCCGCTCGTACGAGCAGTACTTC. Protein sequence: CASSPTRQARSYEQYF.